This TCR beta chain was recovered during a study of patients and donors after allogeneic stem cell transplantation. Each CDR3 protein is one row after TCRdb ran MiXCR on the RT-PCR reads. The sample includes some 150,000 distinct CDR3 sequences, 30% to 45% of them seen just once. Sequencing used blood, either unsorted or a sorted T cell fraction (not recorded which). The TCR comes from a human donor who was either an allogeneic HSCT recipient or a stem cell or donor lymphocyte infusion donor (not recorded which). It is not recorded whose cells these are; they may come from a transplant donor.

CDR3 region: CASSPPTSVKYNEQFF. Written as DNA, the CDR3 is TGCGCCAGCAGCCCCCCGACTAGCGTAAAGTACAATGAGCAGTTCTTC. The chain combines TRBV5-1 with TRBJ2-1, with TRBD2 matching 8 bases. V shed 4 bases and J 4 bases; nucleotides not matched to a gene: 10. CDR1 is SGHRS and CDR2 is YFSETQ in the germline V gene. CDR3 length: 16 amino acids.